What follows are 22 T cell receptor beta chains derived from one specimen sequenced in a study of blood T cells in healthy people across ages. Primers used in a second PCR of about 7 to 12 cycles were a sample-barcoded 5' primer and a J-beta primer mix. TCRdb redid the calling of the 5' RACE reads with MiXCR, one entry per CDR3 protein. This table holds approximately 790,000 distinct CDR3 sequences, around 62% found once. Sample: blood. The source is a young man in good health.

V is TRBV6-6 and J is TRBJ2-7; no definite D call. V dropped 10 bases and J dropped 0 bases, with 7 bases sitting between them. CDR3 length: 11 residues. Per germline, CDR1 MNHNY and CDR2 SVGAGI (reference sequence). In nucleotides, the CDR3 is TGTGCCACTACAGACTCCTACGAGCAGTACTTC. Protein sequence: CATTDSYEQYF.

A few counts support this clonotype. The chain employs TRBV6-2 or TRBV6-3 and TRBJ2-1; no firm D call. Per the germline V gene, CDR1 is MNHEY and CDR2 is SVGEGT. The CDR3 runs 16 residues. Trimming stripped 0 bases from V and 2 bases from J, with 11 bases between. The DNA of the CDR3 is TGTGCCAGCAGTTACTCAATCTCACCAGCCTACAATGAGCAGTTCTTC. It is translated as CASSYSISPAYNEQFF.

Comment on this clonotype: One end of the junction is discordant with germline, which a read error may explain. The chain joins TRBV7-2 to TRBJ2-1; TRBD2 matches 8 bases. CDR3 size: 14 residues. In germline, CDR1 is SGHTA, CDR2 FQGNSA. In nucleotides, the CDR3 is TGTGCCGGCAGTTCTTTAGCGGGGAGGGAGACCCAGTTCTTC. Translated: CAGSSLAGRETQFF.

The table lists this clonotype with a few counts. This rearrangement joins TRBV4-3 to TRBJ2-5; tentative D call: TRBD1 (6 bases). V was trimmed by 3 bases and J by 1 base, leaving 12 bases between them. Germline lookup yields CDR1 LGHNA and CDR2 YSLEER. This CDR3 is 15 amino acids long. DNA for the CDR3: TGCGCCAGCAGCCACTCGACAGGTTTCCAAGAGACCCAGTACTTC. Its translation: CASSHSTGFQETQYF.

There are a few counts of this clonotype. The J gene is TRBJ2-5, the V gene TRBV7-9, with 10 bases matching TRBD1. The CDR3 has 15 amino acids. CDR1 and CDR2 from the germline V gene are SEHNR and FQNEAQ (reference sequence). Germline trimming cut 1 base from V and 5 bases from J; bases unmatched to any gene: 4. CDR3 sequence: CASSLGQGAKETQYF. The CDR3 bases are TGTGCCAGCAGCTTAGGACAGGGGGCGAAGGAGACCCAGTACTTC.

The genes are TRBV7-3 and TRBJ1-2; TRBD1 might be the D (6 bases). The V and J ends lost 4 bases and 6 bases respectively, with 15 bases between them. Per germline, CDR1 SGHTA and CDR2 FQGTGA. This CDR3 comprises 14 residues. The CDR3 reads CASSSGGGGDGYTF. In DNA, the CDR3 is TGTGCCAGCAGCTCCGGTGGGGGGGGCGATGGCTACACCTTC.

The chain carries TRBV29-1 and TRBJ2-4, with TRBD2 as a possible D gene (5 bases). Gene TRBJ2-7 matches the end of the DNA better, so the J call may be wrong. CDR1 SQVTM and CDR2 ANQGSEA come from the germline V gene. The CDR3 contains 13 residues. The CDR3 nucleotides are TGCAGCGTTCTGGACGGGGAAGGGTTCGAGCAGTACTTC. Its protein is CSVLDGEGFEQYF.

A few counts support this clonotype. This rearrangement joins TRBV29-1 to TRBJ2-1; tentatively, D is TRBD1 or TRBD2 (5 bases each). Trimming left V 5 bases short and J 9 bases short, with 14 bases between. The CDR3 consists of 12 residues. Germline V gene lookup returns CDR1 SQVTM and CDR2 ANQGSEA. CDR3 region: CSVLGPSPEQFF. CDR3 sequence (DNA): TGCAGCGTTTTGGGACCAAGCCCTGAGCAGTTCTTC.

This clonotype appeared once. CDR3 coding DNA: TGCGCCAGCAGCCAAGAGGCCCCGTTAGGGGAGCAGTTCTTC. Residues: CASSQEAPLGEQFF. The chain carries TRBV4-3 and TRBJ2-1; D gene uncertain. The CDR3 sequence is 14 residues long. CDR1 is LGHNA and CDR2 is YSLEER in the germline V gene. The V end was cut by 0 bases, the J end by 10 bases, with 13 bases between.

The chain combines TRBV25-1 with TRBJ2-7; D is undetermined. Germline CDR1 MGHDK, CDR2 SYGVNS. CDR3 size: 13 residues. V was cut by 4 bases and J by 4 bases, with 11 bases left in between. CDR3 DNA: TGTGCCAGCAGTGTATACTCTAGTTACGAGCAGTACTTC. It encodes CASSVYSSYEQYF.

The J gene is TRBJ2-7, the V gene TRBV10-3; a possible D gene is TRBD1 (5 bases). Germline assignment: CDR1 ENHRY and CDR2 SYGVKD. V was pared by 2 bases and J by 4 bases, with 6 bases between. The CDR3 extends over 12 amino acids. This CDR3 reads CAISETGYEQYF. The CDR3 DNA is TGTGCCATCAGTGAGACAGGATACGAGCAGTACTTC.

This clonotype has ten or more counts. The chain uses TRBV9 and TRBJ2-5; perhaps TRBD1 as D (5 bases). The germline gives CDR1 SGDLS, CDR2 YYNGEE. V shed 3 bases and J shed 5 bases, with 11 bases lying between them. The CDR3 extends over 13 amino acids. The DNA for the CDR3 is TGTGCCAGCAGCGGTCGGACAAGTGAGACCCAGTACTTC. Its translation is CASSGRTSETQYF.

The chain employs TRBV10-3 and TRBJ2-1; the D gene is possibly TRBD1 (6 bases). Germline CDR1 ENHRY, CDR2 SYGVKD. The CDR3 sequence is 13 residues long. Trimming pared 4 bases from V and 6 bases from J, leaving 10 bases between. The CDR3 reads CAISVGAGNEQFF. CDR3 nucleotides: TGTGCCATCAGTGTGGGGGCGGGCAATGAGCAGTTCTTC.

The rearrangement joins TRBV20-1 to TRBJ2-5, with D possibly matching TRBD2 (5 bases). Between the trimmed V and J ends, which lost 5 bases and 1 base, there was a span of 14 bases. The CDR3 loop spans 14 amino acids. Germline V gene sequence: CDR1 DFQATT, CDR2 SNEGSKA (reference sequence). The CDR3 DNA reads as TGCAGTGCTTTCCCCGGACTGGGCCAAGAGACCCAGTACTTC. It encodes CSAFPGLGQETQYF.

This chain links TRBV7-2 with TRBJ1-1; 7 bases agree with TRBD1. J gave up 1 base and V 8 bases, and 4 bases lay outside the gene matches. The CDR3 extends over 13 amino acids. Germline V lookup: CDR1 SGHTA, CDR2 FQGNSA. The CDR3 sequence is CASATGRNTEAFF. The CDR3 DNA is TGTGCCAGCGCGACAGGGAGGAACACTGAAGCTTTCTTT.

CDR3 DNA: TGTGCCAGCAGTATTAGCGGCCTCACAGATACGCAGTATTTT. Amino acid sequence: CASSISGLTDTQYF. The V and J genes are TRBV12-3 or TRBV12-4 and TRBJ2-3, with a tentative D call TRBD2 (6 bases). The V and J ends lost 5 bases and 2 bases respectively, with 11 bases between them. The CDR3 runs to 14 residues.

The V gene is TRBV7-2, the J gene TRBJ2-3, with D perhaps TRBD2 (5 bases). This CDR3 spans 16 amino acids. Germline V gene lookup returns CDR1 SGHTA and CDR2 FQGNSA. The V end lost 1 base, the J end lost 2 bases, and 13 bases lay between the germline ends. CDR3 protein: CASSLGGAANTDTQYF. CDR3 nucleotides: TGTGCCAGCAGCTTAGGAGGAGCGGCAAACACAGATACGCAGTATTTT.

For the CDR3, the DNA is TGTGCCAGCAGTCGCAACTCACTAGTAACCTACGAGCAGTACTTC. Translated, it gives CASSRNSLVTYEQYF. The gene calls are TRBV7-2 and TRBJ2-4; D is possibly TRBD2 (5 bases). The assigned J gene may be wrong: the sequence end matches TRBJ2-7 better. This CDR3 has 15 amino acids. Germline V CDR1 and CDR2: SGHTA, FQGNSA.

Notes on this clonotype: A read error may produce the germline difference seen at one junction end. CDR3 loop: CASGHRSDEQYF. The CDR3 nucleotides are TGTGCCAGCGGGCACCGCTCCGACGAGCAGTACTTC. The rearrangement uses TRBV5-5 and TRBJ2-7; D gene unclear. The CDR3 has 12 residues. The germline gives CDR1 SGHKS, CDR2 YYEKEE (reference sequence).

In nucleotides, the CDR3 is TGTGCCAGCAGCGCCTATCTCAATGAGCAGTTCTTC. Encoded protein: CASSAYLNEQFF. This sequence joins TRBV7-3 and TRBJ2-1; D uncertain. Per the germline V gene, CDR1 is SGHTA and CDR2 is FQGTGA. V was trimmed by 5 bases and J by 6 bases, leaving 8 bases between them. There are 12 residues in the CDR3.

The chain recombines TRBV20-1 with TRBJ2-7; the match to TRBD1 covers 8 bases. The CDR3 totals 14 residues. Germline CDR1 reads DFQATT; CDR2 reads SNEGSKA (reference sequence). J was trimmed by 5 bases and V by 6 bases; bases with no gene match: 12. CDR3 DNA: TGCAGTGCCCTGAACCGACAGGGGAAACACGAGCAGTACTTC. It specifies CSALNRQGKHEQYF.

This rearrangement joins TRBV15 to TRBJ2-3; D is perhaps TRBD1 (5 bases). The CDR3 extends over 16 amino acids. CDR1 LNHNV and CDR2 YYDKDF come from the germline V gene (reference sequence). Trimming removed 4 bases at V and 0 bases at J, with 14 bases between. CDR3 sequence reads: CATSMRLGPSTDTQYF. The CDR3 DNA is TGTGCCACCAGCATGCGTTTGGGGCCGAGCACAGATACGCAGTATTTT.